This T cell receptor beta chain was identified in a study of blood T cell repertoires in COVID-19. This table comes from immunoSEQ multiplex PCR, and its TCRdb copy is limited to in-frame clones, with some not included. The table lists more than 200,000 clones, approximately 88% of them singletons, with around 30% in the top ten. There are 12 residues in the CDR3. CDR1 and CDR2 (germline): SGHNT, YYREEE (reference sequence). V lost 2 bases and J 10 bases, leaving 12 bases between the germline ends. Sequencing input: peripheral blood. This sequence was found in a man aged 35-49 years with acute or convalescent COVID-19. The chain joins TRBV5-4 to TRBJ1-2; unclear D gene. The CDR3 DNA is TGTGCCAGCAGCTTTAACTCCCATGACTACACCTTC. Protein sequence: CASSFNSHDYTF.